This TCR beta chain is drawn from a study of cytomegalovirus exposure and HLA in healthy donors. Regarding the study as a whole: Rare TCR sequences predominated, though certain public TCRs were found in many donors. Apart from CMV serostatus, no immune exposure information was available. What TCR beta sequences reportedly achieved was accurate prediction of HLA-A and HLA-B alleles in most subjects. An analysis was carried out later, and it reportedly showed fewer N-insertions in an Asian-associated ancestry cluster than the approximately 660-donor mean.

PCR amplification relied on 60 Vbeta primers (plus 13 Jbeta primers). Clones were sequenced by immunoSEQ multiplex PCR, and TCRdb holds only the in-frame ones, with some missing. The repertoire holds 120,000 to 150,000 clones, with about 80% as singletons. V lost 4 bases and J lost 5; bases outside the gene matches: 8. This CDR3 has 15 amino acids. CDR1 is SGHTA and CDR2 is FQGNSA in the germline V gene. In its sample, this clone was seen a few times. What it recognizes is unknown. Material: PBMCs. The chain couples TRBV7-2 to TRBJ2-7; 10 nucleotides match TRBD2. The clonotype comes from a woman aged 40 to 50 in good health and CMV-seronegative. The CDR3 DNA reads TGTGCCAGCAGCTCCAGTCTAGCGGGAGTGAACGAGCAGTACTTC. It translates to CASSSSLAGVNEQYF. The variable domain in full, with the rest retrieved from reference TRBV7-2 and TRBJ2-7, is GAGVSQSPSNKVTEKGKDVELRCDPISGHTALYWYRQSLGQGLEFLIYFQGNSAPDKSGLPSDRFSAERTGGSVSTLTIQRTQQEDSAVYLCASSSSLAGVNEQYFGPGTRLTVT.